This T cell receptor beta chain is from a study of molecular identifiers for immune sequencing clone quantification. Study-level results: Highly expanded clone sizes could be underestimated by identical TCR molecules that share a barcode.

Every naive CD8 library was made from between roughly 17,000 and 1,100,000 sorted cells with 10%, 30% or 50% RNA. When naive CD8 T cells were sorted, they were gated as CD8+CD4-CCR7+CD45RA+. Germline loops: CDR1 SGHAT, CDR2 FQNNGV. Trimming pared 8 bases from V and 5 bases from J, leaving 18 bases between. This CDR3 is 14 amino acids long. Points on this clonotype: Its antigen is unidentified.

Bulk libraries came from a prior protocol with listed TCR primers. Each CDR3 protein is one row after TCRdb ran MiXCR on the PCR reads. The sample lists 300,000 to 400,000 distinct CDR3 sequences; 24% were seen once. This TCR came from a human donor in good health. Some libraries in this study had Jurkat cell RNA spiked in. The sequenced sample consisted of naive CD8+ T cells from blood, with Jurkat cell RNA spiked in. Subset indicated: FACS-sorted CD8+CD4-CCR7+CD45RA+ naive T cells. J is TRBJ2-5 and V is TRBV11-2; either TRBD1 or TRBD2 may fit D (7 bases each). In DNA, the CDR3 is TGTGCCAGCGCCAGGGGGGGGGCGTCCGAGACCCAGTACTTC. It yields the protein CASARGGASETQYF.